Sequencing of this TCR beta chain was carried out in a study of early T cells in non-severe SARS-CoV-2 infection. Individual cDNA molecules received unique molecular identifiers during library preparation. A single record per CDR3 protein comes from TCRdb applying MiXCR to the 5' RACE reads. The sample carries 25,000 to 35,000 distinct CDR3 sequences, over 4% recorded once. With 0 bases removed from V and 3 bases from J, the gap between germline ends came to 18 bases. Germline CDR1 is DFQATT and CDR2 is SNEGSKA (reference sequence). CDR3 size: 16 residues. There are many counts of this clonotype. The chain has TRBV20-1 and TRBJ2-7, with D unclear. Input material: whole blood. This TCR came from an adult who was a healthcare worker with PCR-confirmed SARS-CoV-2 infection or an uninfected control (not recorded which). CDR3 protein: CSARDRFRHVGYEQYF. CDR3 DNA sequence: TGCAGTGCTAGAGATCGTTTCCGACATGTGGGCTACGAGCAGTACTTC.